These 9 T cell receptor beta chains came from one sample sequenced in a study of cytomegalovirus exposure and HLA in healthy donors. The PCR had 60 Vbeta and 13 Jbeta primers. The protocol was immunoSEQ multiplex PCR, while the TCRdb copy is restricted to in-frame clones and leaves out a portion. This sample has fewer than 250,000 clones, with 75% to 80% found just once. Sequenced sample: PBMCs. All receptors come from a male donor in good health and CMV-seronegative.

J is TRBJ2-5 and V is TRBV7-9; 14 bases line up with TRBD2. Germline V CDR1 and CDR2: SEHNR, FQNEAQ (reference sequence). The V and J ends lost 5 bases and 6 bases, in that order; junction bases with no gene match: 14. CDR3 length: 18 amino acids. The CDR3 sequence: CASSTIGGTSGSSKTQYF. DNA for the CDR3: TGTGCCAGCAGCACCATTGGGGGGACTAGCGGGAGTTCGAAGACCCAGTACTTC.

This clone appeared once. J is TRBJ2-5 and V is TRBV7-9, with 7 bases aligning to TRBD1. The J call is uncertain, as TRBJ2-7 better fits the DNA end. The CDR3 sequence is 15 residues long. Germline CDR1 SEHNR, CDR2 FQNEAQ (reference sequence). The CDR3 DNA sequence: TGTGCCAGCAGCTTAGCACAGGGGAACATCTACGAGCAGTACTTC. The encoded protein is CASSLAQGNIYEQYF.

Concerning this clone itself: Other DNA sequences in the sample encode the same CDR3. This sequence joins TRBV27 and TRBJ1-5; tentatively, D is TRBD1 (5 bases). V was shortened by 3 bases and J by 4 bases, with 10 bases between the two germline ends. This CDR3 has 14 residues. Germline CDR1 is MNHEY and CDR2 is SMNVEV (reference sequence). The CDR3 DNA is TGTGCCAGCAGTTTCGGGGGTAGTAATCAGCCCCAGCATTTT. Encoded protein: CASSFGGSNQPQHF.

V is TRBV7-2 and J is TRBJ1-5, with D unclear. Germline V CDR1 and CDR2: SGHTA, FQGNSA. There are 15 residues in the CDR3. V was clipped by 0 bases and J by 7 bases, with 13 bases between them. Written as DNA, the CDR3 is TGTGCCAGCAGCTTAGCGCGGGAGGGTTTCCAGCCCCAGCATTTT. As protein: CASSLAREGFQPQHF.

The CDR3 nucleotides are TGCGCCAGCAGCCAAGAGGAAGGGAGGCTGGGGAATGAGCAGTTCTTC. It yields the protein CASSQEEGRLGNEQFF. The chain employs TRBV4-1 and TRBJ2-1; D might be TRBD2 (6 bases). Trimming pared 0 bases from V and 7 bases from J, leaving 16 bases between. Germline CDR1 reads MGHRA; CDR2 reads YSYEKL. The CDR3 extends over 16 amino acids.

This chain joins TRBV7-6 and TRBJ2-7; possibly TRBD1 for D (6 bases). The CDR3 consists of 14 residues. In germline, CDR1 is SGHVS, CDR2 FNYEAQ. V was pared by 4 bases and J by 3 bases, with 13 bases between. The CDR3 bases are TGTGCCAGCAGCTACCGGGACACCAACTACGAGCAGTACTTC. Amino acid sequence: CASSYRDTNYEQYF.

V is TRBV5-6 and J is TRBJ2-2; unclear D gene. V was trimmed by 4 bases and J by 2 bases, leaving 15 bases between them. This CDR3 is 16 amino acids long. Germline-derived CDR1 and CDR2 are SGHDT and YYEEEE. CDR3 in amino acids: CASSLGAKLNTGELFF. The CDR3, as DNA: TGTGCCAGCAGCCTCGGAGCGAAGCTTAACACCGGGGAGCTGTTTTTT.

This chain links TRBV6-5 with TRBJ2-7, with 9 bases lining up with TRBD1. The junction had 6 bases not matched to a gene; V was cut back by 4 bases and J by 2 bases. The V gene's germline CDR1 is MNHEY and CDR2 SVGAGI. The length of the CDR3 is 15 residues. DNA of the CDR3: TGTGCCAGCAGTTTCCGGGACAGGGCTACCTACGAGCAGTACTTC. It specifies CASSFRDRATYEQYF.

The chain has TRBV28 and TRBJ2-7, with D perhaps matching TRBD1 (6 bases). The germline V gene has CDR1 MDHEN and CDR2 SYDVKM. The CDR3 consists of 12 residues. The ends were cut back, 5 bases at V and 4 bases at J, with 9 bases in the middle. The CDR3 DNA is TGTGCCAGCAGTCAACAGGGTTACGAGCAGTACTTC. Its translation: CASSQQGYEQYF.